This TCR beta chain was captured in a study of vaccination effects on CD4 cells after COVID-19. Expansion with viral peptide pools was applied to antigen-specific CD4+ T cells by the ViraFEST assay prior to sequencing. Cells that had been cultured for roughly eleven days were the source of isolated CD4+ T cells. Recipients of the vaccine had no prior SARS-CoV-2 infection and negative nucleocapsid antibodies. Germline V CDR1 and CDR2: MGHRA, YSYEKL. Trimming took 1 base from V and 7 from J; bases not matched to a gene: 12. The CDR3 length is 16 residues. Measured with immunoSEQ multiplex PCR; TCRdb has only the in-frame clones, and not every one. This table has 20,000 to 25,000 clones, 75% appearing once. Notes on the study in general: Clones that were induced by infection or by vaccine showed marked contraction late after vaccination.

Comment on this clone: Antigen: not known.

Source: CD4+ T cells from PBMCs cultured with HCoV-NL63 spike peptides, taken before COVID-19 vaccination. The chain recombines TRBV4-1 with TRBJ1-1, with 7 bases identical to TRBD1. The clonotype comes from a human donor who received a COVID-19 vaccine. CDR3 nucleotide sequence: TGCGCCAGCAGCCAAGCGCCCAACCCGGGACAGAGTGAAGCTTTCTTT. This gives the protein CASSQAPNPGQSEAFF.